This TCR beta chain emerged from a study of PD-1 blockade in mismatch repair-deficient tumors. The wider study: All were previously treated, progressing patients with 12 mismatch repair-deficient cancer types.

Clones were sequenced by immunoSEQ multiplex PCR, and TCRdb holds only the in-frame ones, with some missing. Among roughly 34,000 clones listed, 80% were seen once. Trimming removed 6 bases from V and 0 bases from J; junction bases left unmatched: 5. This CDR3 spans 15 amino acids. The germline V gene encodes CDR1 MDHEN and CDR2 SYDVKM. Here the sequenced sample was PBMCs, taken 6 to 7 weeks after starting pembrolizumab. This chain uses TRBV28 with TRBJ2-1; 7 positions match TRBD2. This TCR was sampled from an adult with mismatch repair-deficient cancer. CDR3 region: CASSIAGRSYNEQFF. The CDR3 DNA is TGTGCCAGCAGCATAGCGGGCCGCTCCTACAATGAGCAGTTCTTC.